A selection of T cell receptor beta chains follows, all from one sample in a study of T cell responses to AZD1222 COVID-19 vaccine. The protocol was immunoSEQ multiplex PCR, while the TCRdb copy is restricted to in-frame clones and leaves out a portion. Of about 4,600 clones listed, around nine tenths are singletons. This specimen was peripheral blood, taken 28 days after the second AZD1222 dose. The receptors derive from an adult who received the AZD1222 COVID-19 vaccine. Both conserved end residues are part of each CDR3. Each record gives: clone size, D gene, V gene, J gene, CDR3 protein, CDR3 DNA. D genes are given only for firm matches. Clone size, where shown, is once, few, many, or a class for clones that have expanded.

>NA|NA|TRBV9|TRBJ1-2
CASSVGQTRGYTF
TGTGCCAGCAGCGTAGGACAGACGAGGGGCTACACCTTC
>NA|NA|TRBV5-8|TRBJ2-2
CASKSQGSFRGGELFF
TGTGCCAGCAAAAGCCAGGGCTCCTTTCGGGGCGGGGAGCTGTTTTTT
>NA|NA|TRBV7-3|TRBJ2-5
CASSLQSGTAETQYF
TGTGCCAGCAGCTTACAGAGTGGGACGGCAGAGACCCAGTACTTC
>NA|TRBD1|TRBV6-5|TRBJ2-2
CASSSRPGQGSGELFF
TGTGCCAGCAGTTCACGGCCGGGACAGGGTTCCGGGGAGCTGTTTTTT
>NA|NA|TRBV3-1/TRBV3-2|TRBJ2-7
CASSPQGGEQYF
TGTGCCAGCAGCCCCCAGGGCGGCGAGCAGTACTTC
>few|TRBD1|TRBV5-1|TRBJ1-5
CASSLGTGVGNQPQHF
TGCGCCAGCAGCTTGGGGACAGGGGTGGGCAATCAGCCCCAGCATTTT
>once|NA|TRBV10-1|TRBJ2-1
CASSDAGSDEQFF
TGCGCCAGCAGTGATGCGGGGTCCGATGAGCAGTTCTTC
>NA|TRBD1|TRBV12-5|TRBJ2-1
CASGERGPGGEQFF
TGTGCTAGTGGAGAAAGGGGCCCAGGGGGTGAGCAGTTCTTC
>few|NA|TRBV28|TRBJ2-7
CASSYYGEPEQYF
TGTGCCAGCAGCTATTATGGGGAGCCCGAGCAGTACTTC
>NA|TRBD1|TRBV28|TRBJ1-1
CASSTRTGGTEAFF
TGTGCCAGCAGTACTCGGACAGGGGGCACTGAAGCTTTCTTT
>NA|TRBD2|TRBV3-1/TRBV3-2|TRBJ2-1
CASSRGGSSYNEQFF
TGTGCCAGCAGCCGAGGCGGGAGCTCCTACAATGAGCAGTTCTTC